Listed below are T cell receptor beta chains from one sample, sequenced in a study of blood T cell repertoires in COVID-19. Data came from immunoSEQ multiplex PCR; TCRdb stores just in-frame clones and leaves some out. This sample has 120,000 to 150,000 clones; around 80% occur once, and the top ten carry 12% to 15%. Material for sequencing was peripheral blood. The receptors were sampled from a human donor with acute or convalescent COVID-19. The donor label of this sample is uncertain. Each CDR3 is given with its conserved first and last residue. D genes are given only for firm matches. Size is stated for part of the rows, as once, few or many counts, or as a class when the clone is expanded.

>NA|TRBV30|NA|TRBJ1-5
CAWSVGGPYSNQPQHF
TGTGCCTGGAGTGTGGGGGGGCCCTATAGCAATCAGCCCCAGCATTTT
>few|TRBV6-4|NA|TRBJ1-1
CASRAGQSNTEAFF
TGTGCCAGCAGGGCTGGACAGTCGAACACTGAAGCTTTCTTT
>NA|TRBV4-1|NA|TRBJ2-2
CASSQDRANTGELFF
TGCGCCAGCAGCCAAGACAGGGCGAACACCGGGGAGCTGTTTTTT
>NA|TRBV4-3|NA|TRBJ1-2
CASSQDRGVDYGYTF
TGCGCCAGCAGCCAAGATCGTGGAGTCGACTATGGCTACACCTTC
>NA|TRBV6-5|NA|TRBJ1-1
CASSYPQGKAFF
TGTGCCAGCAGTTATCCTCAGGGAAAAGCTTTCTTT
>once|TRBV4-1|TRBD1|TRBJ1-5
CASSQPTGGGQPQHF
TGCGCCAGCAGCCAGCCCACAGGGGGCGGTCAGCCCCAGCATTTT
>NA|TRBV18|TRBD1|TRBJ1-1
CASSRDRGTEAFF
TGTGCCAGCTCACGCGACAGGGGAACTGAAGCTTTCTTT
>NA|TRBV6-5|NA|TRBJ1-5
CASSYRQGNQPQHF
TGTGCCAGCAGTTATCGACAGGGCAATCAGCCCCAGCATTTT
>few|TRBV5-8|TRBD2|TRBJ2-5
CASSRGASGGAVETQYF
TGTGCCAGCAGCCGGGGGGCTAGCGGGGGGGCCGTCGAGACCCAGTACTTC
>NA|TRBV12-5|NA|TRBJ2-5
CASGPPAPQETQYF
TGTGCTAGTGGTCCCCCCGCGCCCCAAGAGACCCAGTACTTC
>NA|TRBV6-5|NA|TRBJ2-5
CASSNRPTRVQTQYF
TGTGCCAGCAGTAACCGTCCTACGAGGGTACAGACCCAGTACTTC
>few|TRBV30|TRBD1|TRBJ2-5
CACTGGGEETQYF
TGTGCCTGCACAGGGGGAGGTGAAGAGACCCAGTACTTC
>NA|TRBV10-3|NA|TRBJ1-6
CAISDRGNSPLHF
TGTGCCATCAGTGATAGGGGGAATTCACCCCTCCACTTT
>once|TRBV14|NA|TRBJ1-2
CASSKDGRGNYGYTF
TGTGCCAGCAGCAAGGACGGGAGGGGAAACTATGGCTACACCTTC
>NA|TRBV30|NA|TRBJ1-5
CAWSRRGSGGNQPQHF
TGTGCCTGGAGTCGCCGAGGGAGTGGCGGCAATCAGCCCCAGCATTTT
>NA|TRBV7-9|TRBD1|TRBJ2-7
CASSFGQGSDEQYF
TGTGCCAGCAGCTTTGGACAGGGGAGTGACGAGCAGTACTTC
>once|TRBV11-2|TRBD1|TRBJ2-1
CASSLVGTGFNNEQFF
TGTGCCAGCAGCTTAGTAGGGACAGGTTTTAACAATGAGCAGTTCTTC
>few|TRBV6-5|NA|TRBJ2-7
CASSPTGSREQYF
TGTGCCAGCAGTCCGACAGGTTCCCGCGAGCAGTACTTC